This TCR beta chain comes out of a study of CD8 T cells in ankylosing spondylitis. The study, taken as a whole, reports: As reported, disease-linked clones showed significant enrichment in matched ankylosing spondylitis synovial fluid. In ankylosing spondylitis blood, a motif of about 8 highly homologous TCR beta variants appeared characteristic.

This clonotype was found many times. The antigen is unknown. This CDR3 spans 17 amino acids. The trim removed 4 bases at V and 10 bases at J, leaving 20 bases unmatched. Per germline, CDR1 SGHRS and CDR2 YFSETQ. One entry per CDR3 protein results from TCRdb running MiXCR on the 5' RACE reads. The data show under 300,000 distinct CDR3 sequences, about 10% seen once. This chain connects TRBV5-1 to TRBJ2-1, with 7 bases aligning to TRBD1. The sample comprised blood, either unsorted or a sorted T cell fraction (not recorded which). The TCR comes from a male donor with ankylosing spondylitis or in good health (not recorded which). CDR3 nucleotides: TGCGCCAGCAGCCGGGGACAGACCGGGACAGTTCTTCTCGAGCAGTTCTTC. This sequence encodes CASSRGQTGTVLLEQFF.